The TCR beta chain described here comes from a study of T-cell reconstitution after alpha-beta-depleted transplantation in children. Study-level findings and limits: One year post-transplant, T-cell counts and diversity were largely derived from T cells produced anew. The high TCRbeta diversity at day 60 in some patients came from surviving recipient T cells and thymic progenitors. Expanded clones from the graft, numbering several hundred, reportedly supplied alpha-beta T cells about two months after transplant.

This clonotype was observed a few times. Its antigen is as yet unknown. With 0 bases clipped from V and 2 bases from J, the junction kept 15 bases outside the gene matches. The CDR3 has 20 amino acids. Per germline, CDR1 SGHRS and CDR2 YFSETQ. Unique molecular identifiers were incorporated when the TCRbeta library was constructed. TCRdb passed the PCR reads through MiXCR, listing each CDR3 protein once. The table includes 450,000 to 600,000 distinct CDR3 sequences, roughly 13% detected once. This clonotype was obtained from a male patient under 18 who had a stem cell transplant for acute myeloid leukemia, so the T cells may come from the graft donor. The rearrangement uses TRBV5-1 and TRBJ2-3; 10 positions match TRBD2. The sample here was PBMCs, mostly from graft donor cells, taken 360 days after TCRalphabeta/CD19-depleted stem cell transplant. The CDR3 DNA follows: TGCGCCAGCAGCTTGGTCGGCGGTAATAGCGGGAGGACCTTCACAGATACGCAGTATTTT. Translating it yields CASSLVGGNSGRTFTDTQYF.